This is a list of T cell receptor beta chains from one sample in a study of cytomegalovirus exposure and HLA in healthy donors. The method was immunoSEQ multiplex PCR; TCRdb's version includes in-frame clones alone and lacks a portion of them. The sample carries about 190,000 clones, about 90% recorded once. The source material was PBMCs. Receptor source: a boy aged 2-9 years in good health and CMV-seronegative. CDR3s include the opening cysteine and the closing phenylalanine or tryptophan. Fields, in order: V gene, D gene, J gene, clone size, CDR3 length, CDR3 protein, CDR3 DNA. The D gene is left open where the match is weak. Not every row has a clone size; where given, it reads once, few, many or a size class.

v_call: TRBV11-2
d_call: NA
j_call: TRBJ2-2
clone_size: once
cdr3_length: 15
cdr3_aa: CASSPVRGATGELFF
cdr3_nt: TGTGCCAGCAGCCCGGTCAGGGGGGCCACCGGGGAGCTGTTTTTT

v_call: TRBV28
d_call: NA
j_call: TRBJ1-3
clone_size: NA
cdr3_length: 14
cdr3_aa: CASSYRTSGNTIYF
cdr3_nt: TGTGCCAGCAGTTATAGAACCTCTGGAAACACCATATATTTT

v_call: TRBV2
d_call: TRBD2
j_call: TRBJ2-1
clone_size: NA
cdr3_length: 17
cdr3_aa: CASSVETSGIFRMEQFF
cdr3_nt: TGTGCCAGCAGTGTCGAGACTAGCGGGATTTTTCGTATGGAGCAGTTCTTC

v_call: TRBV28
d_call: NA
j_call: TRBJ1-5
clone_size: NA
cdr3_length: 12
cdr3_aa: CASSYPRSRAHF
cdr3_nt: TGTGCCAGCAGCTACCCCCGGTCCAGGGCGCATTTT

v_call: TRBV30
d_call: NA
j_call: TRBJ1-4
clone_size: few
cdr3_length: 15
cdr3_aa: CAWSVGAGTNEKLFF
cdr3_nt: TGTGCCTGGAGTGTAGGTGCGGGGACTAATGAAAAACTGTTTTTT

v_call: TRBV30
d_call: NA
j_call: TRBJ1-2
clone_size: NA
cdr3_length: 15
cdr3_aa: CAWSVRNKRNYGYTF
cdr3_nt: TGTGCCTGGAGTGTACGGAATAAGAGGAACTATGGCTACACCTTC

v_call: TRBV5-8
d_call: NA
j_call: TRBJ2-7
clone_size: NA
cdr3_length: 14
cdr3_aa: CASSRGYGSYEQYF
cdr3_nt: TGTGCCAGCAGCCGAGGCTATGGGTCCTACGAGCAGTACTTC

v_call: TRBV4-1
d_call: TRBD1
j_call: TRBJ1-5
clone_size: NA
cdr3_length: 18
cdr3_aa: CASSQVLGTGNSNQPQHF
cdr3_nt: TGCGCCAGCAGCCAAGTTCTAGGGACAGGGAATAGCAATCAGCCCCAGCATTTT

v_call: TRBV11-2
d_call: NA
j_call: TRBJ2-5
clone_size: NA
cdr3_length: 13
cdr3_aa: CASSQGSGETQYF
cdr3_nt: TGTGCCAGCAGCCAGGGATCAGGAGAGACCCAGTACTTC

v_call: TRBV14
d_call: NA
j_call: TRBJ2-2
clone_size: NA
cdr3_length: 13
cdr3_aa: CASSARVAGELFF
cdr3_nt: TGTGCCAGCAGCGCCAGGGTCGCCGGGGAGCTGTTTTTT

v_call: TRBV9
d_call: NA
j_call: TRBJ1-1
clone_size: NA
cdr3_length: 13
cdr3_aa: CASSVAVDTEAFF
cdr3_nt: TGTGCCAGCAGCGTAGCGGTGGACACTGAAGCTTTCTTT

v_call: TRBV5-4
d_call: NA
j_call: TRBJ2-5
clone_size: few
cdr3_length: 18
cdr3_aa: CASSLWGFRTIKQETQYF
cdr3_nt: TGTGCCAGCAGCTTGTGGGGGTTCCGGACTATAAAGCAAGAGACCCAGTACTTC

v_call: TRBV2
d_call: TRBD2
j_call: TRBJ2-1
clone_size: NA
cdr3_length: 18
cdr3_aa: CASSEPGTSGGRYNEQFF
cdr3_nt: TGTGCCAGCAGTGAACCCGGGACTAGCGGGGGGAGGTACAATGAGCAGTTCTTC

v_call: TRBV9
d_call: NA
j_call: TRBJ2-1
clone_size: NA
cdr3_length: 15
cdr3_aa: CASSFAIHGYNEQFF
cdr3_nt: TGTGCCAGCAGCTTTGCTATTCACGGCTACAATGAGCAGTTCTTC

v_call: TRBV5-1
d_call: TRBD2
j_call: TRBJ2-3
clone_size: NA
cdr3_length: 16
cdr3_aa: CASSSTSGPVADTQYF
cdr3_nt: TGCGCCAGCAGCTCGACTAGCGGGCCAGTGGCAGATACGCAGTATTTT

v_call: TRBV2
d_call: TRBD2
j_call: TRBJ2-3
clone_size: NA
cdr3_length: 19
cdr3_aa: CASSTTSGGADVSTDTQYF
cdr3_nt: TGTGCCAGCAGCACGACTAGCGGGGGGGCCGACGTGAGTACAGATACGCAGTATTTT

v_call: TRBV28
d_call: NA
j_call: TRBJ2-7
clone_size: few
cdr3_length: 15
cdr3_aa: CASSAYRGNSYEQYF
cdr3_nt: TGTGCCAGCAGTGCCTATCGGGGGAACTCCTACGAGCAGTACTTC

v_call: TRBV7-9
d_call: NA
j_call: TRBJ2-2
clone_size: NA
cdr3_length: 18
cdr3_aa: CSSSFPHRDYLGTGELFF
cdr3_nt: TGTTCCAGCAGCTTCCCTCATCGGGATTACCTGGGAACCGGGGAGCTGTTTTTT

v_call: TRBV9
d_call: TRBD2
j_call: TRBJ2-1
clone_size: NA
cdr3_length: 16
cdr3_aa: CASSVDRLAGFNEQFF
cdr3_nt: TGTGCCAGCAGCGTAGATAGACTAGCGGGATTCAATGAGCAGTTCTTC

v_call: TRBV5-4
d_call: TRBD1
j_call: TRBJ2-2
clone_size: NA
cdr3_length: 15
cdr3_aa: CASSSGTGLPGELFF
cdr3_nt: TGTGCCAGCAGCTCCGGGACAGGGCTTCCCGGGGAGCTGTTTTTT

v_call: TRBV10-3
d_call: TRBD2
j_call: TRBJ2-3
clone_size: NA
cdr3_length: 14
cdr3_aa: CASTATSAADTQYF
cdr3_nt: TGTGCCAGCACGGCCACTAGCGCCGCAGATACGCAGTATTTT

v_call: TRBV9
d_call: TRBD1
j_call: TRBJ2-3
clone_size: NA
cdr3_length: 14
cdr3_aa: CASSVVQGADTQYF
cdr3_nt: TGTGCCAGCAGCGTAGTTCAGGGGGCAGATACGCAGTATTTT

v_call: TRBV10-3
d_call: NA
j_call: TRBJ2-5
clone_size: NA
cdr3_length: 12
cdr3_aa: CAISGVQETQYF
cdr3_nt: TGTGCCATCAGTGGCGTCCAAGAGACCCAGTACTTC

v_call: TRBV6-5
d_call: TRBD2
j_call: TRBJ2-7
clone_size: once
cdr3_length: 13
cdr3_aa: CASRGLAGRQQYF
cdr3_nt: TGTGCCAGCAGGGGACTAGCGGGACGACAGCAGTACTTC

v_call: TRBV19
d_call: NA
j_call: TRBJ1-2
clone_size: NA
cdr3_length: 13
cdr3_aa: CAKRGGLAGGYTF
cdr3_nt: TGTGCCAAGAGGGGGGGCCTAGCGGGAGGCTACACCTTC

v_call: TRBV29-1
d_call: NA
j_call: TRBJ1-2
clone_size: NA
cdr3_length: 15
cdr3_aa: CSVEDRQWGNYGYTF
cdr3_nt: TGCAGCGTTGAAGATAGACAGTGGGGTAACTATGGCTACACCTTC

v_call: TRBV5-1
d_call: NA
j_call: TRBJ1-1
clone_size: NA
cdr3_length: 16
cdr3_aa: CASSLGPGLKNTEAFF
cdr3_nt: TGCGCCAGCAGCTTAGGACCGGGACTGAAGAACACTGAAGCTTTCTTT

v_call: TRBV4-2
d_call: TRBD2
j_call: TRBJ2-1
clone_size: NA
cdr3_length: 16
cdr3_aa: CASSQSLAGRYNEQFF
cdr3_nt: TGTGCCAGCAGCCAATCCCTAGCGGGACGGTACAATGAGCAGTTCTTC

v_call: TRBV16
d_call: TRBD1
j_call: TRBJ1-2
clone_size: NA
cdr3_length: 14
cdr3_aa: CASSPRTGGDGYTF
cdr3_nt: TGTGCCAGCAGCCCCCGGACAGGGGGCGACGGCTACACCTTC

v_call: TRBV5-4
d_call: NA
j_call: TRBJ2-7
clone_size: few
cdr3_length: 14
cdr3_aa: CASSLVGAPGEQYF
cdr3_nt: TGTGCCAGCAGCTTAGTAGGAGCCCCCGGCGAGCAGTACTTC

v_call: TRBV28
d_call: TRBD1
j_call: TRBJ1-6
clone_size: NA
cdr3_length: 16
cdr3_aa: CASSPRDRGLNSPLHF
cdr3_nt: TGTGCCAGCAGCCCACGGGACAGGGGATTAAATTCACCCCTCCACTTT

v_call: TRBV28
d_call: NA
j_call: TRBJ1-1
clone_size: NA
cdr3_length: 13
cdr3_aa: CASSSPRVTEAFF
cdr3_nt: TGTGCCAGCAGTTCCCCTCGGGTCACTGAAGCTTTCTTT

v_call: TRBV19
d_call: TRBD2
j_call: TRBJ2-2
clone_size: few
cdr3_length: 15
cdr3_aa: CASSKPGGNTGELFF
cdr3_nt: TGTGCCAGTAGTAAGCCGGGAGGGAACACCGGGGAGCTGTTTTTT

v_call: TRBV7-9
d_call: NA
j_call: TRBJ1-4
clone_size: NA
cdr3_length: 15
cdr3_aa: CASSQGVELNEKLFF
cdr3_nt: TGTGCCAGCAGCCAAGGGGTGGAACTTAATGAAAAACTGTTTTTT

v_call: TRBV28
d_call: NA
j_call: TRBJ1-6
clone_size: NA
cdr3_length: 17
cdr3_aa: CASRHILGGEDDSPLHF
cdr3_nt: TGTGCCAGCAGACATATCCTTGGGGGGGAAGATGATTCACCCCTCCACTTT

v_call: TRBV10-1
d_call: TRBD2
j_call: TRBJ2-1
clone_size: once
cdr3_length: 19
cdr3_aa: CASSDSRLAGVPRSNEQFF
cdr3_nt: TGCGCCAGCAGTGACTCAAGACTAGCGGGAGTCCCCAGGAGCAATGAGCAGTTCTTC

v_call: TRBV2
d_call: NA
j_call: TRBJ1-6
clone_size: once
cdr3_length: 15
cdr3_aa: CASSEVPFLTGPLHF
cdr3_nt: TGTGCCAGCAGTGAAGTACCCTTCCTCACAGGACCCCTCCACTTT

v_call: TRBV6-6
d_call: NA
j_call: TRBJ2-1
clone_size: NA
cdr3_length: 15
cdr3_aa: CASTPTRLRVYEQFF
cdr3_nt: TGTGCCAGCACCCCTACTAGGCTCCGCGTCTATGAGCAGTTCTTC

v_call: TRBV5-5
d_call: NA
j_call: TRBJ1-1
clone_size: NA
cdr3_length: 14
cdr3_aa: CASSLKHQGALAFF
cdr3_nt: TGTGCCAGCAGCTTAAAACACCAGGGTGCCCTGGCTTTCTTT

v_call: TRBV19
d_call: NA
j_call: TRBJ2-7
clone_size: NA
cdr3_length: 14
cdr3_aa: CASSQNTGIYEQYF
cdr3_nt: TGTGCCAGTAGCCAAAACACAGGGATCTACGAGCAGTACTTC

v_call: TRBV30
d_call: NA
j_call: TRBJ1-5
clone_size: NA
cdr3_length: 13
cdr3_aa: CAWSPGGNQPQHF
cdr3_nt: TGTGCCTGGAGTCCAGGGGGCAATCAGCCCCAGCATTTT

v_call: TRBV7-2
d_call: NA
j_call: TRBJ2-5
clone_size: NA
cdr3_length: 14
cdr3_aa: CASVSGDDQETQYF
cdr3_nt: TGTGCCAGCGTATCAGGGGACGACCAAGAGACCCAGTACTTC

v_call: TRBV5-6
d_call: NA
j_call: TRBJ2-7
clone_size: NA
cdr3_length: 15
cdr3_aa: CASSASRGQSYEQYF
cdr3_nt: TGTGCCAGCAGCGCATCCAGGGGTCAGAGCTACGAGCAGTACTTC

v_call: TRBV19
d_call: TRBD1
j_call: TRBJ1-6
clone_size: NA
cdr3_length: 16
cdr3_aa: CASSEGQGGWISPLHF
cdr3_nt: TGTGCCAGTAGCGAGGGACAGGGAGGGTGGATTTCACCCCTCCACTTT

v_call: TRBV5-1
d_call: TRBD2
j_call: TRBJ2-5
clone_size: NA
cdr3_length: 16
cdr3_aa: CASSLGLRGGQETQYF
cdr3_nt: TGCGCCAGCAGCTTGGGTCTGCGGGGGGGCCAGGAGACCCAGTACTTC

v_call: TRBV15
d_call: NA
j_call: TRBJ2-7
clone_size: NA
cdr3_length: 17
cdr3_aa: CATSRDLVDSSSYEQYF
cdr3_nt: TGTGCCACCAGCAGAGATTTGGTAGACTCGAGCTCCTACGAGCAGTACTTC

v_call: TRBV29-1
d_call: TRBD2
j_call: TRBJ2-7
clone_size: NA
cdr3_length: 11
cdr3_aa: CSVWGGYEQYF
cdr3_nt: TGCAGCGTTTGGGGGGGCTACGAGCAGTACTTC

v_call: TRBV7-9
d_call: NA
j_call: TRBJ1-4
clone_size: NA
cdr3_length: 16
cdr3_aa: CSSSLMGGVSNEKLFF
cdr3_nt: TGTTCCAGCAGCTTAATGGGGGGGGTGTCTAATGAAAAACTGTTTTTT